In its sample, the clone carrying this T cell receptor (beta chain) was seen a few times. CDR1 and CDR2 (germline): MNHEY, SVGAGI. The V end was cut by 1 base, the J end by 2 bases, with 16 bases between. This CDR3 is built from 17 residues. Building of the TCR beta libraries involved iRepertoire HTBI primers and Arm-PCR of CDR3 regions. From the multiplex PCR reads, TCRdb called clonotypes with MiXCR, one entry per CDR3 protein. Counted here are 400,000 to 500,000 distinct CDR3 sequences, less than 15% occurring once; the ten biggest clones make up under 20%. The entry originates in a study of regulatory T cells in long-lasting Graves disease. Time point given: newly diagnosed GD, antithyroid drugs for less than 3 months. With RNA extracted from PBMCs as input, the TCR library was made. This sample was also put to use in a study of T cells in Graves' hyperthyroidism and ophthalmopathy.

This receptor was identified in a woman in her fifties or sixties with Graves disease. Sequenced material: peripheral blood mononuclear cells (PBMCs), taken at new diagnosis, from a patient treated with antithyroid drugs. The chain carries TRBV6-5 and TRBJ2-3, with D possibly being TRBD1 (6 bases). CDR3 region: CASSYYGGRTPTDTQYF. The CDR3 bases are TGTGCCAGCAGTTACTATGGGGGCCGCACTCCCACAGATACGCAGTATTTT.